These T cell receptor beta chains were read from a single sample in a study of blood T cells in healthy people across ages. TCRdb independently ran MiXCR on the 5' RACE reads; one entry per CDR3 protein. The sample consists of about 1.6 million distinct CDR3 sequences, almost 35% of them appearing once. The sample was blood. These TCRs come from a woman aged 25 to 45 in good health. CDR3s include the opening cysteine and the closing phenylalanine or tryptophan. D genes are given only for firm matches. Rows give clone size only sometimes, using once, few, many, or a class for an expanded clone.

v_gene: TRBV24-1
abundance: few
len: 15
d_gene: .
j_gene: TRBJ1-1
CDR3aa: CATSDLSTENTEAFF
CDR3nt: TGTGCCACCAGTGATTTGTCCACAGAGAACACTGAAGCTTTCTTT

v_gene: TRBV5-1
abundance: .
len: 15
d_gene: TRBD2
j_gene: TRBJ2-4
CDR3aa: CASRRTSGREDIQYF
CDR3nt: TGCGCCAGCAGACGGACTAGCGGGAGGGAGGACATTCAGTACTTC

v_gene: TRBV27
abundance: .
len: 13
d_gene: .
j_gene: TRBJ2-1
CDR3aa: CASSRDWVNEQFF
CDR3nt: TGTGCCAGCAGTCGGGACTGGGTCAATGAGCAGTTCTTC

v_gene: TRBV6-5
abundance: few
len: 13
d_gene: TRBD1
j_gene: TRBJ1-1
CDR3aa: CASSGDRGTEAFF
CDR3nt: TGTGCCAGCAGTGGCGACAGGGGCACTGAAGCTTTCTTT

v_gene: TRBV9
abundance: .
len: 15
d_gene: .
j_gene: TRBJ2-7
CDR3aa: CASSVDDSVNSKQYF
CDR3nt: TGTGCCAGCAGCGTAGACGACAGTGTTAATAGTAAGCAGTACTTC

v_gene: TRBV12-3/TRBV12-4
abundance: few
len: 17
d_gene: TRBD2
j_gene: TRBJ2-7
CDR3aa: CASSTLGRGLGDHEQYF
CDR3nt: TGTGCCAGCAGCACCCTCGGGCGAGGACTAGGGGACCACGAGCAGTACTTC

v_gene: TRBV7-9
abundance: many
len: 15
d_gene: TRBD1
j_gene: TRBJ1-1
CDR3aa: CASSLDDREFTEAFF
CDR3nt: TGTGCCAGCAGCTTAGATGACAGGGAGTTCACTGAAGCTTTCTTT

v_gene: TRBV5-1
abundance: .
len: 15
d_gene: .
j_gene: TRBJ2-4
CDR3aa: CASSPSGREGDIQYF
CDR3nt: TGCGCCAGCAGCCCTTCCGGGCGCGAGGGGGACATTCAGTACTTC

v_gene: TRBV15
abundance: .
len: 15
d_gene: .
j_gene: TRBJ1-4
CDR3aa: CATSRDPTTNEKLFF
CDR3nt: TGTGCCACCAGCAGAGATCCCACAACTAATGAAAAACTGTTTTTT

v_gene: TRBV7-9
abundance: many
len: 14
d_gene: TRBD2
j_gene: TRBJ2-5
CDR3aa: CASGAGGQQETQYF
CDR3nt: TGTGCCAGCGGTGCGGGGGGGCAACAAGAGACCCAGTACTTC

v_gene: TRBV7-2
abundance: few
len: 17
d_gene: .
j_gene: TRBJ2-7
CDR3aa: CASSPSVRGLGSYEQYF
CDR3nt: TGTGCCAGCAGCCCGAGCGTGAGGGGATTGGGTTCCTACGAGCAGTACTTC

v_gene: TRBV7-6
abundance: few
len: 14
d_gene: .
j_gene: TRBJ1-1
CDR3aa: CASSPPWGNTEAFF
CDR3nt: TGTGCCAGCAGCCCCCCGTGGGGGAACACTGAAGCTTTCTTT

v_gene: TRBV20-1
abundance: few
len: 13
d_gene: .
j_gene: TRBJ1-2
CDR3aa: CSARSPGTNSYTF
CDR3nt: TGCAGTGCTAGAAGCCCGGGTACTAATAGCTACACCTTC

v_gene: TRBV19
abundance: .
len: 14
d_gene: .
j_gene: TRBJ1-1
CDR3aa: CASRDGQGNTEAFF
CDR3nt: TGTGCCAGTAGGGATGGGCAGGGAAATACTGAAGCTTTCTTT

v_gene: TRBV10-3
abundance: .
len: 13
d_gene: TRBD1
j_gene: TRBJ1-5
CDR3aa: CAISGPQGQPQHF
CDR3nt: TGTGCCATCAGTGGTCCACAGGGGCAGCCCCAGCATTTT

v_gene: TRBV7-2
abundance: .
len: 16
d_gene: .
j_gene: TRBJ2-5
CDR3aa: CASSLGKWGGEETQYF
CDR3nt: TGTGCCAGCAGCTTAGGAAAATGGGGTGGGGAAGAGACCCAGTACTTC

v_gene: TRBV12-3/TRBV12-4
abundance: .
len: 16
d_gene: .
j_gene: TRBJ1-1
CDR3aa: CASSLAPGGKPVEAFF
CDR3nt: TGTGCCAGCAGTTTAGCCCCGGGGGGAAAGCCGGTCGAAGCTTTCTTT

v_gene: TRBV20-1
abundance: few
len: 14
d_gene: TRBD2
j_gene: TRBJ2-3
CDR3aa: CSAREGLGKGTQYF
CDR3nt: TGCAGTGCTAGAGAAGGACTAGGGAAAGGTACGCAGTATTTT